This TCR beta chain is drawn from a study of T-cell reconstitution after alpha-beta-depleted transplantation in children. During its preparation, the TCRbeta library received unique molecular identifiers. TCRdb re-analysed the PCR reads in MiXCR, keeping a single row per CDR3 protein. The sample records hundreds of thousands of distinct CDR3 sequences, around 16% being singletons. General study findings and limits: For some patients, TCRbeta diversity was high at day 60 because of recipient T cells and thymic progenitors that survived.

This clonotype was seen only a few times. As yet, its antigen is unknown. The germline gives CDR1 LGHDT, CDR2 YNNKEL (reference sequence). V was shortened by 0 bases and J by 7 bases, with 19 bases between the two germline ends. This CDR3 contains 17 residues. The chain couples TRBV3-1 to TRBJ2-1; TRBD2 might be the D (6 bases). The clonotype originates from a boy less than two years old who had a stem cell transplant for Wiskott-Aldrich syndrome, so the T cells may come from the graft donor. The sequences come from PBMCs, mostly from graft donor cells, collected 360 days after TCRalphabeta/CD19-depleted stem cell transplant. CDR3 sequence reads: CASSQDPDKAGVNEQFF. The CDR3 DNA reads TGTGCCAGCAGCCAAGATCCCGACAAAGCGGGCGTTAATGAGCAGTTCTTC.